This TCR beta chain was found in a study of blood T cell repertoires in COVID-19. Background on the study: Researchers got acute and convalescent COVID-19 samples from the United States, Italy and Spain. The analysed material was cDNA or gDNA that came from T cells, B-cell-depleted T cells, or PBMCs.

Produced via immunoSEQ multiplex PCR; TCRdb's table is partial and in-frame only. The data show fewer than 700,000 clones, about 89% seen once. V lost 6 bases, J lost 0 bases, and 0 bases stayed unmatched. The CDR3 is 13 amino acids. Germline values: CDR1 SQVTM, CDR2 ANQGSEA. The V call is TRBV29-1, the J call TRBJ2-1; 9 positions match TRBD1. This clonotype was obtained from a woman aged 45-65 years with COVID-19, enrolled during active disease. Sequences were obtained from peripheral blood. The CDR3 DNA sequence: TGCAGCGTGGACAGGGGCTCCTACAATGAGCAGTTCTTC. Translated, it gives CSVDRGSYNEQFF.